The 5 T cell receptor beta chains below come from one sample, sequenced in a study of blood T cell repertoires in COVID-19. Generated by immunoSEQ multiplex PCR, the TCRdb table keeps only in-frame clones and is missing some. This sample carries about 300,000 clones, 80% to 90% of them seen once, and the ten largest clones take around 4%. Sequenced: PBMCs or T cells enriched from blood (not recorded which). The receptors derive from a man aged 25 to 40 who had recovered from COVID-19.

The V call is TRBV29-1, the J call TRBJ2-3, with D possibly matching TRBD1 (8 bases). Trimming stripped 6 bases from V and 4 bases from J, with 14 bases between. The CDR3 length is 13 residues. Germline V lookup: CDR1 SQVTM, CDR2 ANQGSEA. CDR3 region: CSVRTGGADTQYF. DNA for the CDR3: TGCAGCGTGCGAACAGGGGGGGCAGATACGCAGTATTTT.

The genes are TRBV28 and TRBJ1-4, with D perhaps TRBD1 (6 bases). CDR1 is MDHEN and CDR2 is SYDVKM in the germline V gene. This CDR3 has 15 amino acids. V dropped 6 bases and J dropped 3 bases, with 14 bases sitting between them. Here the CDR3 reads CASSDQGYPNEKLFF. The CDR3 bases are TGTGCCAGCAGCGACCAGGGGTACCCTAATGAAAAACTGTTTTTT.

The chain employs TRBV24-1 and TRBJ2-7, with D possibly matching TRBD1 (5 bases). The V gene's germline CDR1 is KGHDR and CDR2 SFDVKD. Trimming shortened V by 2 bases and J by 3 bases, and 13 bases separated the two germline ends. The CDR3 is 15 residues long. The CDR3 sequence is CATSDSAGNYYEQYF. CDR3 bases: TGTGCCACCAGTGATTCGGCAGGGAACTACTACGAGCAGTACTTC.

The CDR3 sequence is CASSPRTSGPGQETQYF. In DNA, the CDR3 is TGTGCCAGCAGCCCCCGGACTAGCGGGCCAGGCCAAGAGACCCAGTACTTC. The chain links TRBV11-3 to TRBJ2-5; 11 bases are a match to TRBD2. CDR1 SGHNT and CDR2 YENEEA come from the germline V gene. This CDR3 is 17 amino acids long. V was clipped by 5 bases and J by 1 base; unmatched bases: 9.

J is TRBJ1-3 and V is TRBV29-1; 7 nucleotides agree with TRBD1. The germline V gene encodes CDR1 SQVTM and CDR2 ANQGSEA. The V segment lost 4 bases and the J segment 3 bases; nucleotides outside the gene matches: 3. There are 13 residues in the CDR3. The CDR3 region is CSVARGNGNTIYF. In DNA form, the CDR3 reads TGCAGCGTTGCCAGGGGGAATGGAAACACCATATATTTT.